The rows below give T cell receptor beta chains drawn from one sample of a study of T cell responses to AZD1222 COVID-19 vaccine. Generated by immunoSEQ multiplex PCR, the TCRdb table keeps only in-frame clones and is missing some. The sample has 100,000 to 150,000 clones; more than 80% are singletons. The sample in question was peripheral blood, obtained 28 days after the second dose of the MenACWY control vaccine. The receptors here all came from an adult who received the MenACWY meningococcal vaccine as a control. Each CDR3 is given with its conserved first and last residue. Clone size is stated in some rows and not others, as once, few, many or a class when expanded.

V: TRBV11-2
size: .
CDR3: CASGAHARAEAFF

V: TRBV18
size: few
CDR3: CASSPGGLEQYF

V: TRBV19
size: .
CDR3: CASRLGGELTEAFF

V: TRBV5-1
size: .
CDR3: CASSLSSASNTGELFF

V: TRBV25-1
size: .
CDR3: CASTGGGEQFF

V: TRBV7-3
size: .
CDR3: CASSSIATGNTEAFF

V: TRBV12-3/TRBV12-4
size: .
CDR3: CASSSTRSDEQFF

V: TRBV11-3
size: .
CDR3: CASSLVASTDTQYF

V: TRBV7-2
size: .
CDR3: CASSLLNTEAFF

V: TRBV7-9
size: .
CDR3: CASSFLGGTDTQYF

V: TRBV5-3
size: .
CDR3: CARSFEGKRSQCQPQHF

V: TRBV5-1
size: .
CDR3: CASSLNTGNYNEQFF

V: TRBV7-5
size: .
CDR3: CVRSWDRAGQPQHF

V: TRBV6-2/TRBV6-3
size: .
CDR3: CASSYSIQGRRTGELFF

V: TRBV5-1
size: .
CDR3: CASSFQGSSPLHF

V: TRBV14
size: once
CDR3: CASSQDQLYGYTF

V: TRBV7-2
size: .
CDR3: CASSLGRTSIRVTETQYF